This TCR beta chain originates from a study of T cell responses to AZD1222 COVID-19 vaccine. Measured with immunoSEQ multiplex PCR; TCRdb has only the in-frame clones, and not every one. There are about 130,000 clones in the sample; around nine tenths occur only once, and about 1.9% lies in the top ten. This CDR3 comprises 13 residues. V lost 6 bases and J lost 6; bases outside the gene matches: 6. Germline V gene lookup returns CDR1 MDHEN and CDR2 SYDVKM. The clonotype was recovered from an adult in good health. The sample consisted of peripheral blood, taken on day 0 of AZD1222 vaccination. This rearrangement joins TRBV28 to TRBJ1-2, with TRBD1 matching 8 bases. The CDR3 region is CASSQGTGNGYTF. As DNA, the CDR3 is TGTGCCAGCAGCCAAGGGACAGGAAATGGCTACACCTTC.